The 3 T cell receptor beta chains reported below all come from one sample, sequenced in a study of radiation and T cells in renal cell carcinoma. The sample's time point: baseline pretreatment blood. Treatment described: 15 Gy SBRT to primary tumor, nephrectomy 4 weeks later. The protocol was immunoSEQ multiplex PCR, while the TCRdb copy is restricted to in-frame clones and leaves out a portion. The data hold 70,000 to 100,000 clones, with 70% to 85% observed a single time. Source: blood, taken from a patient whose treatment included radiotherapy and nephrectomy. These receptors all stem from a man aged 55-75 years with renal cell carcinoma.

This rearrangement joins TRBV2 to TRBJ1-2; D gene ambiguous. V was pared by 8 bases and J by 0 bases, with 10 bases between. The length of the CDR3 is 13 residues. Germline CDR1 and CDR2: SNHLY and FYNNEI. This CDR3 reads CASGFQANYGYTF. The CDR3 DNA is TGTGCCAGCGGCTTCCAGGCTAACTATGGCTACACCTTC.

In its sample, this clone was seen a few times. The rearrangement links TRBV9 to TRBJ2-7, with D maybe TRBD2 (6 bases). The ends were cut back, 0 bases at V and 4 bases at J, with 14 bases in the middle. Germline V gene sequence: CDR1 SGDLS, CDR2 YYNGEE. The CDR3 extends over 15 amino acids. The CDR3 region has the DNA TGTGCCAGCAGCGTAGCTCACGGGAGCGGGTACGAGCAGTACTTC. Its protein product is CASSVAHGSGYEQYF.

V gene TRBV10-3 combines with J gene TRBJ2-7, with no clear D. V dropped 3 bases and J dropped 2 bases, with 8 bases sitting between them. Germline V CDR1 and CDR2: ENHRY, SYGVKD. The CDR3 is 13 residues long. As DNA, the CDR3 is TGTGCCATCAGTGAAGGTACGCCCTACGAGCAGTACTTC. It is translated as CAISEGTPYEQYF.